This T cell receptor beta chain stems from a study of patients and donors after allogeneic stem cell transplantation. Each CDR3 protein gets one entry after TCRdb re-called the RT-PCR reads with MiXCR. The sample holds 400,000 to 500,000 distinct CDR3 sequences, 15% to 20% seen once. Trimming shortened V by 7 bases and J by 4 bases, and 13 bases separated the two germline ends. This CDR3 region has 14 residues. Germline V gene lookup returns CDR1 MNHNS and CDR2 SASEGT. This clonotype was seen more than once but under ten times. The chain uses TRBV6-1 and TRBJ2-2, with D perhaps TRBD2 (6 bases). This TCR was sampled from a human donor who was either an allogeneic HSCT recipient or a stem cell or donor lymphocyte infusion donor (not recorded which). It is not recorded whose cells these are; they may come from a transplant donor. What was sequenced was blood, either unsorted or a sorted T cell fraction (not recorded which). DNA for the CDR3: TGTGCCAGCACCGGGACTGCCCTCACCGGGGAGCTGTTTTTT. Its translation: CASTGTALTGELFF.